This TCR beta chain stems from a study of T cell changes during pregnancy in multiple sclerosis (dated by TCRdb to between 2018 and 2020). For the wider study: The study examined how the T cell repertoire changed over the course of pregnancy in women with multiple sclerosis.

A note on this clone: Its antigen is still unknown. No much larger clonotype is one base removed from it; base qualities were not supplied.

The protocol used for the library was the immunoSEQ multiplex PCR assay. TCRdb mirrors the immuneACCESS table, restricted to in-frame sequences. Some clones are absent from its copies; in checked studies, under half trace to an unresolved V gene, and the reason for the others is unknown. The sample table contains over 30,000 clones; only one count was recorded for 90% to 95% of them. 0.35% of the sample belongs to the ten largest clones. The CDR3 sequence holds 14 residues, the cysteine and phenylalanine included. Of the read, only the CDR3 DNA is kept; its 42 bases are in frame from base 1. CDR1 and CDR2 are read off the germline V gene as SGHRS and YFSETQ. V loses 0 bases of germline sequence and J loses 4 bases, and the interval between the two ends is 10 bases.

Recombination linked TRBV5-1 to TRBJ1-1; the D segment could be TRBD1, given 5 matching bases. Sequenced here: CD4+ T cells from peripheral blood mononuclear cells, sampled after pregnancy. The receptor was isolated from a female donor with multiple sclerosis, enrolled in a pregnancy study. The nucleotide sequence is TGCGCCAGCAGCTTGGATACCGGGGGCACTGAAGCTTTCTTT. Its translation reads: CASSLDTGGTEAFF.